This TCR beta chain derives from a study of cytomegalovirus exposure and HLA in healthy donors. Overall study: HLA-typed donors were the source of some 85 million unique TCRs, which an early data release held.

The junction had 12 bases not matched to a gene; V was cut back by 4 bases and J by 3 bases. The CDR3 sequence is 17 residues long. The germline V gene encodes CDR1 SEHNR and CDR2 FQNEAQ (reference sequence). The PCR ran on 60 Vbeta and 13 Jbeta primers. Produced via immunoSEQ multiplex PCR; TCRdb's table is partial and in-frame only. The sample consists of roughly 170,000 clones, under 85% of them appearing once. The chain carries TRBV7-9 and TRBJ1-2; 9 nucleotides agree with TRBD1. The sequence came from a man aged 18 to 29 in good health and CMV-seronegative. The sample comprised PBMCs. The CDR3 sequence is CASSSPQEWDRDYGYTF. The CDR3 DNA reads as TGTGCCAGCAGCTCCCCCCAAGAGTGGGACAGGGACTATGGCTACACCTTC.